These 32 T cell receptor beta chains originate from one sample sequenced in a study of blood T cell repertoires in COVID-19. The data were produced by immunoSEQ multiplex PCR, yet TCRdb's version contains in-frame clones alone and is incomplete. The sample lists about 160,000 clones; more than 65% were seen once. Sequenced material: PBMCs or T cells enriched from blood (not recorded which). These receptors all come from a man aged 55 to 70 who had recovered from COVID-19.

The V and J genes are TRBV30 and TRBJ1-6; TRBD1 is a possible D gene (6 bases). The CDR3 is made up of 16 amino acids. The germline V and J ends were trimmed by 4 bases and 11 bases, with 24 bases remaining between them. CDR1 and CDR2 (germline): GTSNPN, SVGIG (reference sequence). Here the CDR3 reads CAWTKGTGTLVTPLHF. The CDR3 region has the DNA TGTGCCTGGACTAAAGGGACCGGGACACTAGTTACACCCCTCCACTTT.

This clone is a singleton in its sample. The chain carries TRBV6-5 and TRBJ1-2; perhaps TRBD1 as D (6 bases). CDR1 is MNHEY and CDR2 is SVGAGI in the germline V gene. Trimming removed 6 bases from V and 5 bases from J, with 16 bases in between. This CDR3 contains 14 residues. CDR3 in amino acids: CASRRADRRYGYTF. The CDR3 nucleotides read TGTGCCAGCAGACGCGCCGACAGGCGATATGGCTACACCTTC.

V is TRBV3-1 (or the pseudogene TRBV3-2) and J is TRBJ2-7, with no clear D. Trimming took 4 bases from V and 5 from J, leaving 9 bases between them. The CDR3 contains 12 residues. Germline values: CDR1 LGHDT, CDR2 YNNKEL (reference sequence). For the CDR3, the DNA is TGTGCCAGCAGCCCCCGGGTGGACGAGCAGTACTTC. This translates into CASSPRVDEQYF.

Written as DNA, the CDR3 is TGTGCCAGCAGTTCCCCGATCAGCGGAGGCTCCTACAATGAGCAGTTCTTC. Translation gives CASSSPISGGSYNEQFF. This sequence joins TRBV28 and TRBJ2-1; TRBD2 is a possible D gene (5 bases). CDR3 length: 17 residues. V gave up 4 bases and J gave up 0 bases, with 16 bases separating them. CDR1 and CDR2 (germline): MDHEN, SYDVKM.

This clone was observed a single time. The chain employs TRBV15 and TRBJ2-5, with a weak D call TRBD1 (5 bases). Germline V gene sequence: CDR1 LNHNV, CDR2 YYDKDF (reference sequence). This CDR3 region has 17 residues. Trimming shortened V by 1 base and J by 5 bases, and 20 bases separated the two germline ends. CDR3 residues: CATSRVKGQATLETQYF. DNA for the CDR3: TGTGCCACCAGCAGAGTAAAGGGGCAGGCTACGCTCGAGACCCAGTACTTC. Full variable domain (outside the CDR3, taken from reference TRBV15 and TRBJ2-5): DAMVIQNPRYQVTQFGKPVTLSCSQTLNHNVMYWYQQKSSQAPKLLFHYYDKDFNNEADTPDNFQSRRPNTSFCFLDIRSPGLGDTAMYLCATSRVKGQATLETQYFGPGTRLLVL.

This chain connects TRBV28 to TRBJ2-2; 7 nucleotides align to TRBD1. This CDR3 is built from 14 residues. V was clipped by 6 bases and J by 6 bases; unmatched bases: 7. The germline V gene encodes CDR1 MDHEN and CDR2 SYDVKM. CDR3 in DNA: TGTGCCAGCAGCCGGACAGGCGCGTCCGGGGAGCTGTTTTTT. This translates into CASSRTGASGELFF.

This rearrangement joins TRBV27 to TRBJ1-5; D is uncertain. The CDR3 contains 13 residues. Germline V gives CDR1 MNHEY, CDR2 SMNVEV (reference sequence). V was clipped by 6 bases and J by 1 base, with 7 bases between them. The CDR3 coding sequence is TGTGCCAGCAGCCGGGTGAGCAATCAGCCCCAGCATTTT. It codes for CASSRVSNQPQHF.

The chain recombines TRBV7-2 with TRBJ2-2; D might be TRBD2 (5 bases). The V gene's germline CDR1 is SGHTA and CDR2 FQGNSA. This CDR3 is built from 15 residues. V dropped 5 bases and J dropped 7 bases, with 17 bases sitting between them. The CDR3 protein is CASSPRPLRGGELFF. In DNA form, the CDR3 reads TGTGCCAGCAGCCCCCGACCCCTCCGGGGCGGGGAGCTGTTTTTT.

The CDR3 is CASSLQGSGANVLTF. CDR3 nucleotides: TGTGCCAGCAGCTTACAGGGATCTGGGGCCAACGTCCTGACTTTC. This rearrangement joins TRBV5-4 to TRBJ2-6; D is possibly TRBD1 (6 bases). The CDR3 sequence is 15 residues long. CDR1 and CDR2 (germline): SGHNT, YYREEE (reference sequence). V lost 2 bases to trimming and J lost 1 base, with 7 bases between them.

The CDR3 protein is CASIAQGPTGELFF. CDR3 bases: TGTGCCAGCATTGCCCAGGGGCCCACCGGGGAGCTGTTTTTT. The chain couples TRBV28 to TRBJ2-2, with a weak D call TRBD1 (6 bases). Germline-derived CDR1 and CDR2 are MDHEN and SYDVKM. Deletions cut 7 bases from V and 4 bases from J, with 13 bases between. This CDR3 is 14 amino acids long.

The V call is TRBV10-3, the J call TRBJ2-3; D may be TRBD1 (5 bases). The CDR3 loop spans 15 amino acids. V lost 3 bases to trimming and J lost 0 bases, with 10 bases between them. From germline, CDR1 is ENHRY and CDR2 SYGVKD. CDR3 DNA: TGTGCCATCAGTGAAAGGACAACTAGCACAGATACGCAGTATTTT. As protein: CAISERTTSTDTQYF.

The V call is TRBV18, the J call TRBJ2-1; 12 bases fit TRBD1. The CDR3 is 16 amino acids. V shed 2 bases and J 6 bases; nucleotides not matched to a gene: 5. Germline CDR1 and CDR2: KGHSH and LQKENI. CDR3 nucleotides: TGTGCCAGCTCACCAAGGGACAGGGGGCGACTCAATGAGCAGTTCTTC. As protein: CASSPRDRGRLNEQFF.

The chain links TRBV5-1 to TRBJ2-2; weak D call: TRBD2 (5 bases). The germline V gene has CDR1 SGHRS and CDR2 YFSETQ. This CDR3 region has 16 residues. The V end lost 0 bases, the J end lost 6 bases, and 15 bases lay between the germline ends. The CDR3 DNA is TGCGCCAGCAGCTTGGCCTTAGCCGAGGGTTCCGGGGAGCTGTTTTTT. This encodes CASSLALAEGSGELFF.

The rearrangement joins TRBV7-9 to TRBJ1-3; 7 nucleotides line up with TRBD1. Per germline, CDR1 SEHNR and CDR2 FQNEAQ (reference sequence). J lost 0 bases, V lost 6 bases, and 8 bases had no gene match. The CDR3 totals 16 residues. As DNA, the CDR3 is TGTGCCAGCAGTCATCCGACAGGGCGCTCTGGAAACACCATATATTTT. This codes for CASSHPTGRSGNTIYF.

This chain uses TRBV10-3 with TRBJ2-6; D is perhaps TRBD1 (5 bases). CDR1 is ENHRY, CDR2 SYGVKD, per germline. The length of the CDR3 is 14 residues. Trimming shortened V by 8 bases and J by 4 bases, and 12 bases separated the two germline ends. CDR3 sequence: CAIGAGSGANVLTF. In DNA, the CDR3 is TGTGCCATCGGTGCAGGGTCCGGGGCCAACGTCCTGACTTTC.

This sequence joins TRBV12-3 or TRBV12-4 and TRBJ1-1; D is unresolved. The CDR3 runs to 13 residues. Trimming removed 5 bases at V and 8 bases at J, with 15 bases between. The CDR3 DNA reads as TGTGCCAGCAGTGGTCGCGGAGCGGGCGAAGCTTTCTTT. It codes for CASSGRGAGEAFF.

CDR3 residues: CASSILAGGPDTQYF. DNA of the CDR3: TGTGCCAGTAGTATACTAGCGGGGGGCCCGGATACGCAGTATTTT. V gene TRBV19 combines with J gene TRBJ2-3; 11 positions match TRBD2. The CDR3 has 15 amino acids. With V trimmed by 2 bases and J by 6 bases, 4 bases remained unmatched. Germline V gene data show CDR1 as LNHDA and CDR2 as SQIVND (reference sequence).

This chain connects TRBV7-9 to TRBJ1-2; possibly TRBD1 for D (5 bases). The CDR3 is made up of 14 amino acids. V shed 5 bases and J shed 4 bases, with 14 bases lying between them. CDR1 is SEHNR and CDR2 is FQNEAQ in the germline V gene (reference sequence). CDR3 amino acids: CASSPGGSPYGYTF. CDR3 sequence (DNA): TGTGCCAGCAGCCCTGGGGGGAGTCCCTATGGCTACACCTTC.

The chain carries TRBV4-2 and TRBJ1-2; perhaps TRBD1 as D (6 bases). V lost 5 bases, J lost 4 bases, and 14 bases lay in between. Germline lookup yields CDR1 LGHNA and CDR2 YNFKEQ. The CDR3 covers 14 residues. CDR3 protein: CASSSTGISYGYTF. The CDR3 region has the DNA TGTGCCAGCAGCTCTACAGGGATATCCTATGGCTACACCTTC.

The rearrangement links TRBV6-5 to TRBJ1-2; 7 bases match TRBD1. Germline V gives CDR1 MNHEY, CDR2 SVGAGI. The CDR3 loop spans 15 amino acids. J was trimmed by 4 bases and V by 2 bases; bases with no gene match: 7. CDR3 nucleotide sequence: TGTGCCAGCAGTTACAGTGGACAGGCGACCTATGGCTACACCTTC. The encoded protein is CASSYSGQATYGYTF.

The J gene is TRBJ1-1, the V gene TRBV5-1; a possible D gene is TRBD1 (6 bases). Germline lookup yields CDR1 SGHRS and CDR2 YFSETQ. The CDR3 length is 18 residues. Trimming took 2 bases from V and 0 from J, leaving 20 bases between them. CDR3 bases: TGCGCCAGCAGCTTACGTTTCCCTGGGACAACTATGAACACTGAAGCTTTCTTT. Residues: CASSLRFPGTTMNTEAFF.

The chain joins TRBV18 to TRBJ1-6; maybe TRBD1 (5 bases). The CDR3 totals 18 residues. CDR1 and CDR2 (germline): KGHSH, LQKENI. Trimming left V 5 bases short and J 0 bases short, with 17 bases between. The CDR3 DNA reads as TGTGCCAGCTCATCCTTTGACAGCCTAAGCTCCTATAATTCACCCCTCCACTTT. Protein sequence: CASSSFDSLSSYNSPLHF.

This clone was counted only a few times. Sequence at one end of the junction differs from germline and may be a read error. The chain combines TRBV6-1 with TRBJ2-2; the D gene is possibly TRBD2 (5 bases). In germline, CDR1 is MNHNS, CDR2 SASEGT. This CDR3 contains 14 residues. CDR3 DNA sequence: TGTGCCAGCAGGGAAGGACTGAACACCGGGGAGCTGTTTTTT. It encodes CASREGLNTGELFF.

The V call is TRBV5-1, the J call TRBJ1-1, with 10 bases matching TRBD1. This CDR3 contains 14 residues. With 4 bases clipped from V and 1 base from J, the junction kept 1 base outside the gene matches. Germline loops: CDR1 SGHRS, CDR2 YFSETQ. In nucleotides, the CDR3 is TGCGCCAGCAGCGGACAGGGGGGGAACACTGAAGCTTTCTTT. Residues: CASSGQGGNTEAFF.

The CDR3 coding sequence is TGTGCCAGCAGCTTTTCAGGCTACAATGAGCAGTTCTTC. Amino acid sequence: CASSFSGYNEQFF. The chain combines TRBV7-7 with TRBJ2-1; D gene ambiguous. CDR1 is SSHAT and CDR2 is FNYEAQ in the germline V gene (reference sequence). V lost 3 bases and J lost 3, with 6 bases in between. CDR3 size: 13 residues.

This clone occurred many times. The chain joins TRBV3-1 (or the pseudogene TRBV3-2) to TRBJ1-5; no definite D call. CDR3 length: 14 amino acids. Germline V CDR1 and CDR2: LGHDT, YNNKEL (reference sequence). V was shortened by 3 bases and J by 1 base, with 7 bases between the two germline ends. This chain's CDR3 is CASSQALSNQPQHF. As DNA, the CDR3 is TGTGCCAGCAGCCAGGCATTAAGCAATCAGCCCCAGCATTTT.

Notes on this clone: Other DNA variants within this sample encode the same CDR3. The chain uses TRBV6-5 and TRBJ2-7; 11 bases align to TRBD1. Germline V gene lookup returns CDR1 MNHEY and CDR2 SVGAGI. V was clipped by 4 bases and J by 3 bases; unmatched bases: 5. The CDR3 covers 15 residues. For the CDR3, the DNA is TGTGCCAGCAGTTCCCCGGGACAGGGGGTCTACGAGCAGTACTTC. This codes for CASSSPGQGVYEQYF.

The chain has TRBV16 and TRBJ2-7; weak D call: TRBD2 (5 bases). V was shortened by 3 bases and J by 0 bases, with 18 bases between the two germline ends. The CDR3 contains 17 residues. Germline V gene lookup returns CDR1 KGHSY and CDR2 FQNENV. The CDR3 bases are TGTGCCAGCAGCCATCCTGACGGACTGGGGAGCTCCTACGAGCAGTACTTC. Translation gives CASSHPDGLGSSYEQYF.

This sequence joins TRBV3-1 (or the pseudogene TRBV3-2) and TRBJ1-4; the D gene is possibly TRBD1 (5 bases). Germline V lookup: CDR1 LGHDT, CDR2 YNNKEL (reference sequence). The ends were cut back, 0 bases at V and 7 bases at J, with 12 bases in the middle. The CDR3 extends over 15 amino acids. CDR3 in DNA: TGTGCCAGCAGCCAAGATTACGGGGGTCGTGAAAAACTGTTTTTT. It translates to CASSQDYGGREKLFF.

The rearrangement joins TRBV28 to TRBJ2-7, with D possibly TRBD2 on 6 matching bases. CDR3 length equals 13 residues. Trimming cost V 3 bases and J 3 bases, with 9 bases left between them. Germline V lookup: CDR1 MDHEN, CDR2 SYDVKM. The CDR3 coding sequence is TGTGCCAGCAGTTTGGGAGGCGGCTACGAGCAGTACTTC. Translated, it gives CASSLGGGYEQYF.

V gene TRBV7-3 combines with J gene TRBJ1-1, with D tentatively TRBD1 (5 bases). V was cut by 7 bases and J by 1 base, with 13 bases left in between. CDR3 length: 14 amino acids. Germline lookup yields CDR1 SGHTA and CDR2 FQGTGA. The CDR3 region has the DNA TGTGCCAGCAAGCAGGGTGCTGGGAACACTGAAGCTTTCTTT. Its protein product is CASKQGAGNTEAFF.

This chain joins TRBV6-5 and TRBJ2-1, with 12 bases matching TRBD2. The CDR3 loop spans 16 amino acids. Unmatched junction bases numbered 2, after V lost 2 bases and J lost 3 bases. CDR1 is MNHEY and CDR2 is SVGAGI in the germline V gene. CDR3 protein: CASSYGTSGYYNEQFF. CDR3 DNA sequence: TGTGCCAGCAGTTACGGGACTAGCGGGTACTACAATGAGCAGTTCTTC.